This TCR beta chain was captured in a study of human T cells and chemical hapten exposure. Time point: patch test 1, 2 weeks after DPC sensitization. Treatment denoted: therapeutic diphenylcyclopropenone sensitization with weekly scalp DPC. Trimming removed 5 bases from V and 2 bases from J; junction bases left unmatched: 11. CDR3 length: 17 amino acids. The germline V gene encodes CDR1 MNHNY and CDR2 SVGAGI (reference sequence). This clonotype was picked up a small number of times. From the RACE reads, TCRdb called clonotypes with MiXCR, one entry per CDR3 protein. The table includes about 120,000 distinct CDR3 sequences, 9% to 13% detected once.

The clonotype originates from a woman between 45 and 65 years old with alopecia areata. Some clones in this sample may be carry-over from other donors' samples. The V and J genes are TRBV6-6 and TRBJ2-3; 9 bases are a match to TRBD2. The source material was whole blood, sampled in connection with sensitization to the hapten diphenylcyclopropenone (DPC). Here the CDR3 DNA reads TGTGCCAGCAGTCCGCCCGCCGGGACTAGCTACACAGATACGCAGTATTTT. Its protein product is CASSPPAGTSYTDTQYF.